Each of the 25 T cell receptor beta chains below was sequenced from the same sample in a study of blood T cell repertoires in COVID-19. Only in-frame clones appear in the TCRdb table, and some are missing; sequencing was by immunoSEQ multiplex PCR. Of roughly 71,000 clones detected, more than 80% appear once; the ten largest clones hold roughly 2%. The sample taken for sequencing was peripheral blood. These receptors originate from a man aged 30 to 39 with acute or convalescent COVID-19.

This clone has just a few counts. Other DNA sequences from this sample encode an identical CDR3 as well. CDR3 protein: CAWSVMAGNTEAFF. In DNA form, the CDR3 reads TGTGCCTGGAGTGTAATGGCAGGTAATACTGAAGCTTTCTTT. The V and J genes are TRBV30 and TRBJ1-1; D is unclear. The CDR3 covers 14 residues. Germline values: CDR1 GTSNPN, CDR2 SVGIG (reference sequence). The ends were cut back, 0 bases at V and 5 bases at J, with 13 bases in the middle.

V gene TRBV11-3 combines with J gene TRBJ2-7; 11 bases align to TRBD1. In germline, CDR1 is SGHNT, CDR2 YENEEA. The CDR3 extends over 17 amino acids. Trimming took 2 bases from V and 4 from J; bases not matched to a gene: 10. DNA of the CDR3: TGTGCCAGCAGCTTACGACCGGACAGGGGGCGCGTTTACGAGCAGTACGTC. This gives the protein CASSLRPDRGRVYEQYV.

The chain is built from TRBV19 and TRBJ1-5; 7 nucleotides align to TRBD1. Germline V lookup: CDR1 LNHDA, CDR2 SQIVND (reference sequence). CDR3 length equals 17 residues. V shed 2 bases and J 3 bases; nucleotides not matched to a gene: 10. The chain's CDR3 is CASSIRDRSEFNQPQHF. The CDR3 nucleotides are TGTGCCAGTAGTATAAGGGACAGAAGTGAGTTCAATCAGCCCCAGCATTTT.

This clone is a singleton in its sample. The chain is built from TRBV10-3 and TRBJ2-5; maybe TRBD1 (6 bases). V was trimmed by 6 bases and J by 2 bases, leaving 10 bases between them. Germline V gene data show CDR1 as ENHRY and CDR2 as SYGVKD. This CDR3 comprises 13 residues. The CDR3 sequence: CAIRIQGQETQYF. In DNA form, the CDR3 reads TGTGCCATCAGGATACAGGGACAAGAGACCCAGTACTTC.

V and J are TRBV3-1 (or the pseudogene TRBV3-2) and TRBJ1-2, with unresolved D. The germline V and J ends were trimmed by 0 bases and 4 bases, with 9 bases remaining between them. The CDR3 runs 14 residues. Germline loops: CDR1 LGHDT, CDR2 YNNKEL (reference sequence). The CDR3 is CASSQDSQSYGYTF. Here the CDR3 DNA reads TGTGCCAGCAGCCAAGATTCACAGAGCTATGGCTACACCTTC.

The chain uses TRBV2 and TRBJ1-3; D uncertain. Germline CDR1 SNHLY, CDR2 FYNNEI. The CDR3 runs to 14 residues. V lost 3 bases to trimming and J lost 5 bases, with 11 bases between them. In nucleotides, the CDR3 is TGTGCCAGCAGTGATCACGAGGTTAGAAACACCATATATTTT. It translates to CASSDHEVRNTIYF.

The chain joins TRBV24-1 to TRBJ2-1; 9 bases are shared with TRBD2. CDR1 and CDR2 from the germline V gene are KGHDR and SFDVKD. CDR3 length equals 14 residues. J was trimmed by 9 bases and V by 5 bases; bases with no gene match: 7. CDR3 in amino acids: CATSVAGGQREQFF. The CDR3 DNA sequence: TGTGCCACCAGTGTCGCGGGGGGGCAACGTGAGCAGTTCTTC.

Written as DNA, the CDR3 is TGCGCCAGCAGCCAAGAGAGGACAGTGAGCAATCAGCCCCAGCATTTT. This encodes CASSQERTVSNQPQHF. J is TRBJ1-5 and V is TRBV4-1; possibly TRBD1 for D (6 bases). CDR1 is MGHRA and CDR2 is YSYEKL in the germline V gene. CDR3 size: 16 residues. The V and J ends lost 0 bases and 1 base respectively, with 10 bases between them.

This chain uses TRBV30 with TRBJ1-6, with 9 bases lining up with TRBD1. Trimming at V came to 3 bases and at J to 9 bases, leaving 6 bases not matched to a gene. The CDR3 is 14 residues long. Germline lookup yields CDR1 GTSNPN and CDR2 SVGIG (reference sequence). CDR3 nucleotide sequence: TGTGCCTGGAGCCCCGACAGGGGGTTTTCACCCCTCCACTTT. Protein sequence: CAWSPDRGFSPLHF.

The chain has TRBV24-1 and TRBJ2-1, with D perhaps matching TRBD2 (6 bases). V gave up 8 bases and J gave up 4 bases, with 17 bases separating them. This CDR3 is 15 amino acids long. CDR1 is KGHDR, CDR2 SFDVKD, per germline. The CDR3 nucleotides are TGTGCCACCACCCTCGAAAATCGGGGGTACAATGAGCAGTTCTTC. It specifies CATTLENRGYNEQFF.

Only one count was recorded for this clone. This chain joins TRBV2 and TRBJ2-2; 8 nucleotides match TRBD2. CDR3 length: 16 residues. The junction had 4 bases not matched to a gene; V was cut back by 4 bases and J by 0 bases. CDR1 is SNHLY, CDR2 FYNNEI, per germline. The CDR3 sequence is CASSAPGGSNTGELFF. Written as DNA, the CDR3 is TGTGCCAGCAGTGCGCCGGGGGGGTCGAACACCGGGGAGCTGTTTTTT.

The chain couples TRBV5-6 to TRBJ2-1; possible D gene TRBD2, 6 bases. There are 14 residues in the CDR3. Germline-derived CDR1 and CDR2 are SGHDT and YYEEEE. With 2 bases removed from V and 6 bases from J, the gap between germline ends came to 12 bases. Written as DNA, the CDR3 is TGTGCCAGCAGCTTCGGGACTCCCCCCAATGAGCAGTTCTTC. Amino acids: CASSFGTPPNEQFF. The whole variable domain, filled in from reference TRBV5-6 and TRBJ2-1, reads DAGVTQSPTHLIKTRGQQVTLRCSPKSGHDTVSWYQQALGQGPQFIFQYYEEEERQRGNFPDRFSGHQFPNYSSELNVNALLLGDSALYLCASSFGTPPNEQFFGPGTRLTVL.

The gene calls are TRBV9 and TRBJ2-5; 10 bases are a match to TRBD1. Germline V gene data show CDR1 as SGDLS and CDR2 as YYNGEE. The CDR3 is 15 amino acids. With V trimmed by 3 bases and J by 4 bases, 6 bases remained unmatched. DNA for the CDR3: TGTGCCAGCAGCGGGGAGGGACAGGGGCTAGAGACCCAGTACTTC. Its protein product is CASSGEGQGLETQYF. Variable domain in full (rest from reference TRBV9 and TRBJ2-5): DSGVTQTPKHLITATGQRVTLRCSPRSGDLSVYWYQQSLDQGLQFLIQYYNGEERAKGNILERFSAQQFPDLHSELNLSSLELGDSALYFCASSGEGQGLETQYFGPGTRLLVL.

J is TRBJ1-3 and V is TRBV18, with TRBD1 identical over 7 bases. Germline trimming cut 3 bases from V and 4 bases from J; bases unmatched to any gene: 6. CDR3 length: 15 amino acids. Germline-derived CDR1 and CDR2 are KGHSH and LQKENI. Written as DNA, the CDR3 is TGTGCCAGCTCACCCGAGGGGGCGCGGGGAAACACCATATATTTT. This encodes CASSPEGARGNTIYF. Full variable domain (missing parts from reference TRBV18 and TRBJ1-3): NAGVMQNPRHLVRRRGQEARLRCSPMKGHSHVYWYRQLPEEGLKFMVYLQKENIIDESGMPKERFSAEFPKEGPSILRIQQVVRGDSAAYFCASSPEGARGNTIYFGEGSWLTVV.

With regard to this clone: Because the CDR3's place on the DNA is in doubt, the DNA is left out and the CDR3 is given as listed by TCRdb. The chain couples TRBV5-6 to TRBJ1-6. The CDR3 is 18 amino acids in total, end residues counted. Germline V gives CDR1 SGHDT, CDR2 YYEEEE. CDR3 in amino acids: CASSRPSGRGSYNSPLHF.

The chain has TRBV18 and TRBJ1-1, with D hard to call. The CDR3 contains 14 residues. Germline-derived CDR1 and CDR2 are KGHSH and LQKENI. The germline V and J ends were trimmed by 4 bases and 1 base, with 10 bases remaining between them. The CDR3 DNA follows: TGTGCCAGCTCACTTATCACAGCGAACACTGAAGCTTTCTTT. This encodes CASSLITANTEAFF.

J is TRBJ1-5 and V is TRBV19; D not resolved. The V end was cut by 4 bases, the J end by 0 bases, with 13 bases between. CDR3 length: 16 residues. The V gene's germline CDR1 is LNHDA and CDR2 SQIVND (reference sequence). In nucleotides, the CDR3 is TGTGCCAGTAGTAAAACAGATCTGAATAGCAATCAGCCCCAGCATTTT. The encoded protein is CASSKTDLNSNQPQHF.

The chain employs TRBV5-1 and TRBJ2-7; 12 nucleotides match TRBD2. In germline, CDR1 is SGHRS, CDR2 YFSETQ. The V segment lost 5 bases and the J segment 6 bases; nucleotides outside the gene matches: 6. CDR3 length: 14 amino acids. The CDR3 region has the DNA TGCGCCAGCAGGAAGACTAGCGGGAGTGGCGAGCAGTACTTC. Translation gives CASRKTSGSGEQYF.

This clone was seen just once. The V gene is TRBV2, the J gene TRBJ2-1; TRBD2 agrees at 13 bases. V was clipped by 2 bases and J by 7 bases; unmatched bases: 11. The CDR3 length is 18 residues. The germline V gene encodes CDR1 SNHLY and CDR2 FYNNEI. In DNA form, the CDR3 reads TGTGCCAGCAGTGAAAGGCCCCCGACTAGCGGGAGGTTAAATGAGCAGTTCTTC. Translation gives CASSERPPTSGRLNEQFF. Variable domain in full (rest from reference TRBV2 and TRBJ2-1): EPEVTQTPSHQVTQMGQEVILRCVPISNHLYFYWYRQILGQKVEFLVSFYNNEISEKSEIFDDQFSVERPDGSNFTLKIRSTKLEDSAMYFCASSERPPTSGRLNEQFFGPGTRLTVL.

The table lists this clone with a count of one. The chain recombines TRBV2 with TRBJ2-3, with 7 bases identical to TRBD1. The V gene's germline CDR1 is SNHLY and CDR2 FYNNEI. This CDR3 comprises 16 residues. The J segment lost 4 bases and the V segment lost 5 bases, leaving 12 bases of the junction unmatched. The CDR3 DNA reads TGTGCCAGCAGTCGGGACAGTGTATATCTAGCAGATACGCAGTATTTT. This gives the protein CASSRDSVYLADTQYF. Looking up the rest from reference TRBV2 and TRBJ2-3 gives the full variable domain: EPEVTQTPSHQVTQMGQEVILRCVPISNHLYFYWYRQILGQKVEFLVSFYNNEISEKSEIFDDQFSVERPDGSNFTLKIRSTKLEDSAMYFCASSRDSVYLADTQYFGPGTRLTVL.

The chain has TRBV11-1 and TRBJ2-5; 11 nucleotides line up with TRBD1. Losses at the gene ends were 5 bases for V and 5 bases for J; bases not matched to a gene: 7. This CDR3 region has 15 residues. CDR1 SGHAT and CDR2 FQDESV come from the germline V gene (reference sequence). This CDR3 reads CASSLGTGGTETQYF. CDR3 coding DNA: TGTGCCAGCAGCCTCGGGACAGGGGGAACTGAGACCCAGTACTTC.

The V gene is TRBV7-9, the J gene TRBJ2-7; 7 nucleotides align to TRBD1. CDR1 and CDR2 from the germline V gene are SEHNR and FQNEAQ (reference sequence). V lost 4 bases and J lost 6; bases outside the gene matches: 6. There are 13 residues in the CDR3. The CDR3 reads CASSSSGTAEQYF. The CDR3 DNA is TGTGCCAGCAGCTCCTCCGGGACAGCCGAGCAGTACTTC.

The J gene is TRBJ2-1, the V gene TRBV6-5; 8 bases are a match to TRBD1. Trimming took 5 bases from V and 7 from J; bases not matched to a gene: 4. The length of the CDR3 is 13 residues. The germline V gene has CDR1 MNHEY and CDR2 SVGAGI. CDR3 coding DNA: TGTGCCAGCAGTCTGGACAGGGCTAATGAGCAGTTCTTC. Its translation is CASSLDRANEQFF.

V usage is TRBV19 and J usage is TRBJ1-5; no definite D call. The V end was cut by 6 bases, the J end by 7 bases, with 13 bases between. The CDR3 has 13 amino acids. Germline V lookup: CDR1 LNHDA, CDR2 SQIVND (reference sequence). The CDR3 DNA reads TGTGCCAGTAGCCCGACATCAGGCCAGCCCCAGCATTTT. It yields the protein CASSPTSGQPQHF.

J is TRBJ2-7 and V is TRBV2; TRBD2 aligns across 7 bases. Germline assignment: CDR1 SNHLY and CDR2 FYNNEI. The length of the CDR3 is 13 residues. V trimming: 5 bases; J trimming: 5 bases; junction bases outside the gene matches: 6. The CDR3 is CASSLGLGDEQYV. For the CDR3, the DNA is TGTGCCAGCAGTCTAGGACTAGGTGACGAGCAGTACGTC.